Presented here are 16 T cell receptor beta chains from one specimen sequenced in a study of cytomegalovirus exposure and HLA in healthy donors (dated by TCRdb to the late 2010s). The receptor library was made with the immunoSEQ multiplex PCR assay. The multiplex PCR relied on a mix of 60 forward primers for TCR Vbeta segments and 13 reverse primers for TCR Jbeta segments. TCRdb carries this immuneACCESS record with in-frame sequences only. Its versions omit some clonotypes, under half of them owing to an unresolved V gene in the studies checked, with the rest unexplained. In this sample the table shows approximately 220,000 clones, around four fifths of which occur a single time. The top ten clonotypes cover more than 0.6% of the sample. The specimen sequenced was PBMCs. The receptors shown here come from a boy younger than 10 in good health and CMV-seronegative.

The chain combines TRBV7-9 with TRBJ2-5, with TRBD2 identical over 10 bases. Germline V gene lookup returns CDR1 SEHNR and CDR2 FQNEAQ (reference sequence). CDR3 length: 17 amino acids. V was clipped by 6 bases and J by 0 bases; unmatched bases: 10. CDR3 bases: TGTGCCAGCAGTTCTCCCTCGGGACTAGCGTACCAAGAGACCCAGTACTTC. Its protein product is CASSSPSGLAYQETQYF.

The chain recombines TRBV30 with TRBJ1-1, with D possibly matching TRBD1 (6 bases). The germline CDR1 and CDR2 sequences are GTSNPN and SVGIG (reference sequence). CDR3 length: 14 amino acids. Trimming removed 2 bases at V and 1 base at J, with 11 bases between. The CDR3 is CAWSRGHPNTEAFF. The CDR3 DNA sequence: TGTGCCTGGAGTAGGGGACACCCGAACACTGAAGCTTTCTTT.

V and J are TRBV19 and TRBJ1-5; 8 bases match TRBD1. Germline V gene data show CDR1 as LNHDA and CDR2 as SQIVND (reference sequence). The CDR3 consists of 16 residues. J gave up 4 bases and V 0 bases, and 5 bases lay outside the gene matches. Here the CDR3 DNA reads TGTGCCAGTAGTATAGATCTGACAGGGGCAAATCAGCCCCAGCATTTT. Its translation is CASSIDLTGANQPQHF.

This sequence joins TRBV7-9 and TRBJ2-1, with 11 bases identical to TRBD2. The CDR3 extends over 15 amino acids. Germline V gene sequence: CDR1 SEHNR, CDR2 FQNEAQ (reference sequence). Trimming at V came to 2 bases and at J to 7 bases, leaving 4 bases not matched to a gene. CDR3 amino acids: CASSLLAGGSNEQFF. CDR3 bases: TGTGCCAGCAGCTTACTAGCGGGAGGATCTAATGAGCAGTTCTTC.

The J gene is TRBJ2-5, the V gene TRBV7-6, with D maybe TRBD1 (5 bases). Germline CDR1 and CDR2: SGHVS and FNYEAQ. The CDR3 covers 14 residues. V lost 7 bases and J lost 2, with 14 bases in between. CDR3 sequence: CASTLGAAQETQYF. The DNA for the CDR3 is TGTGCCAGCACCCTTGGGGCCGCTCAAGAGACCCAGTACTTC.

The rearrangement joins TRBV12-5 to TRBJ2-1, with 12 bases that match TRBD2. This CDR3 has 15 residues. V shed 6 bases and J 9 bases; nucleotides not matched to a gene: 9. CDR1 and CDR2 (germline): LGHNT, FRNRAP. Here the CDR3 DNA reads TGTGCTAGTGGAACGACTAGCGGGAGTACGGGTGAGCAGTTCTTC. This encodes CASGTTSGSTGEQFF.

The chain recombines TRBV6-1 with TRBJ1-1, with TRBD1 matching over 11 bases. Germline assignment: CDR1 MNHNS and CDR2 SASEGT. This CDR3 is built from 15 residues. V was pared by 8 bases and J by 4 bases, with 9 bases of the junction left unmatched. The CDR3 sequence is CASGTGGYRGTEAFF. In DNA form, the CDR3 reads TGTGCCAGCGGGACAGGGGGATATAGGGGCACTGAAGCTTTCTTT.

This rearrangement joins TRBV7-2 to TRBJ2-7, with no clear D. CDR1 and CDR2 from the germline V gene are SGHTA and FQGNSA. Trimming removed 3 bases at V and 2 bases at J, with 8 bases between. The CDR3 loop spans 13 amino acids. The CDR3 DNA follows: TGTGCCAGCAGCTTTCAGGAAGCCTACGAGCAGTACTTC. This translates into CASSFQEAYEQYF.

This clone was seen once. The V and J genes are TRBV4-1 and TRBJ2-1; 8 bases map to TRBD2. This CDR3 has 16 residues. Losses at the gene ends were 0 bases for V and 6 bases for J; bases not matched to a gene: 7. Germline V CDR1 and CDR2: MGHRA, YSYEKL. Here the CDR3 DNA reads TGCGCCAGCAGCCAAGACTGGCGGGGGGCCATCAATGAGCAGTTCTTC. Translated: CASSQDWRGAINEQFF.

This rearrangement joins TRBV30 to TRBJ1-5; 10 positions agree with TRBD1. Germline CDR1 reads GTSNPN; CDR2 reads SVGIG (reference sequence). The CDR3 extends over 15 amino acids. Losses at the gene ends were 5 bases for V and 6 bases for J; bases not matched to a gene: 10. The CDR3 is CAWEGTGAVSQPQHF. The CDR3 nucleotides are TGTGCCTGGGAGGGGACAGGGGCGGTAAGTCAGCCCCAGCATTTT. Looking up the rest from reference TRBV30 and TRBJ1-5 gives the full variable domain: SQTIHQWPATLVQPVGSPLSLECTVEGTSNPNLYWYRQAAGRGLQLLFYSVGIGQISSEVPQNLSASRPQDRQFILSSKKLLLSDSGFYLCAWEGTGAVSQPQHFGDGTRLSIL.

The chain combines TRBV7-2 with TRBJ1-2; 7 bases are shared with TRBD1. This CDR3 spans 17 amino acids. After removal of 4 bases from V and 6 bases from J, the junction contained 17 bases not matched to a gene. CDR1 is SGHTA, CDR2 FQGNSA, per germline. The CDR3 loop is CASSSSPPTGRIDGYTF. The CDR3 DNA follows: TGTGCCAGCAGCTCTTCGCCTCCGACAGGGAGGATCGATGGCTACACCTTC.

The chain combines TRBV25-1 with TRBJ2-1; weak D call: TRBD1 (6 bases). V shed 10 bases and J shed 6 bases, with 10 bases lying between them. The CDR3 runs 11 residues. The germline V gene encodes CDR1 MGHDK and CDR2 SYGVNS. CDR3 sequence reads: CATKTGNEQFF. CDR3 coding DNA: TGTGCCACTAAGACAGGCAATGAGCAGTTCTTC.

The rearrangement joins TRBV11-2 to TRBJ2-1, with a tentative D call TRBD1 (5 bases). The CDR3 contains 14 residues. CDR1 is SGHAT and CDR2 is FQNNGV in the germline V gene. Deletions cut 1 base from V and 5 bases from J, with 9 bases between. In nucleotides, the CDR3 is TGTGCCAGCAGCTTAGTGGGCAGGGACAATGAGCAGTTCTTC. Amino acids: CASSLVGRDNEQFF.

The genes are TRBV7-9 and TRBJ2-5; 7 positions match TRBD2. Germline-derived CDR1 and CDR2 are SEHNR and FQNEAQ (reference sequence). The CDR3 is 15 residues long. V lost 2 bases, J lost 2 bases, and 5 bases stayed unmatched. As DNA, the CDR3 is TGTGCCAGCAGCTTATCTAGCGGCGGTCAAGAGACCCAGTACTTC. Translation gives CASSLSSGGQETQYF.

This clone was recorded at least ten times. V gene TRBV4-1 combines with J gene TRBJ1-4; 7 nucleotides match TRBD1. This CDR3 has 15 residues. Germline V gives CDR1 MGHRA, CDR2 YSYEKL. V lost 4 bases to trimming and J lost 3 bases; unmatched junction nucleotides: 5. DNA for the CDR3: TGCGCCAGCAGCCCCCGGACAGGATCTAATGAAAAACTGTTTTTT. Its protein product is CASSPRTGSNEKLFF.

The chain combines TRBV5-6 with TRBJ2-1; TRBD1 matches at 8 bases. Germline V gives CDR1 SGHDT, CDR2 YYEEEE. V shed 1 base and J 1 base; nucleotides not matched to a gene: 4. CDR3 size: 16 residues. The CDR3 DNA reads as TGTGCCAGCAGCTTGTTTACAGGGGGGTCCTACAATGAGCAGTTCTTC. This encodes CASSLFTGGSYNEQFF.